The entry that follows covers one TCR beta chain sequence. What it binds is not known. This sample stems from a study of blood T cells in healthy people across ages. Across the whole study: For every two T cells, template switching captured about one barcoded beta molecule.

General study findings and limits: Compared with aged donors, long-lived donors showed fewer expanded clones, suggesting selection.

With a J-beta primer mix and a sample-barcoded 5' primer, a second PCR ran about 6 to 11 cycles. From the 5' RACE reads, TCRdb called clonotypes with MiXCR, one entry per CDR3 protein. The sample carries 1.5 million or so distinct CDR3 sequences, around two fifths recorded once. Unmatched junction bases numbered 10, after V lost 5 bases and J lost 5 bases. The CDR3 is made up of 17 amino acids. Germline V gene sequence: CDR1 SGHTA, CDR2 FQGNSA. The V call is TRBV7-2, the J call TRBJ2-1; 12 bases map to TRBD2. The sequence derives from a woman aged 18-29 years in good health. The sample consisted of blood. CDR3 sequence (DNA): TGTGCCAGCAGCAAGTGGGCTAGCGGGGGGGCCGACAATGAGCAGTTCTTC. Amino acid sequence: CASSKWASGGADNEQFF. Full variable domain (rest looked up from reference TRBV7-2 and TRBJ2-1): GAGVSQSPSNKVTEKGKDVELRCDPISGHTALYWYRQSLGQGLEFLIYFQGNSAPDKSGLPSDRFSAERTGGSVSTLTIQRTQQEDSAVYLCASSKWASGGADNEQFFGPGTRLTVL.